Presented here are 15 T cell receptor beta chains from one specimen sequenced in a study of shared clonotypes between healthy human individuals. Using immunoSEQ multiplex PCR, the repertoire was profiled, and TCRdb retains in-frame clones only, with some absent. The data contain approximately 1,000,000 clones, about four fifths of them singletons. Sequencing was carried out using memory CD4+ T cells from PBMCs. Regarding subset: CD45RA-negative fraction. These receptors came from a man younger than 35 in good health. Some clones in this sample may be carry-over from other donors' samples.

The CDR3 nucleotides read TGTGCCAGCAACTCTCCCGGGACTACAGATACGCAGTATTTT. This gives the protein CASNSPGTTDTQYF. The chain is built from TRBV28 and TRBJ2-3, with D tentatively TRBD2 (6 bases). The CDR3 sequence is 14 residues long. Trimming shortened V by 7 bases and J by 3 bases, and 14 bases separated the two germline ends. The germline gives CDR1 MDHEN, CDR2 SYDVKM.

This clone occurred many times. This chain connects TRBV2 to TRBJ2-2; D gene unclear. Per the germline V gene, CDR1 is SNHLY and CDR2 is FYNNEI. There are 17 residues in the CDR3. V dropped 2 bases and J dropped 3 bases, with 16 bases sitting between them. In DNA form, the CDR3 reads TGTGCCAGCAGTGAATCCTCAGTCCCTCCCGACACCGGGGAGCTGTTTTTT. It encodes CASSESSVPPDTGELFF.

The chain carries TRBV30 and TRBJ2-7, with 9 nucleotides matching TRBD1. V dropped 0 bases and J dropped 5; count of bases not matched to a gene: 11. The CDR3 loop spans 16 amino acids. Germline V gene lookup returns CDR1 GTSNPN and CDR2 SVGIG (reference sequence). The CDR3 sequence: CAWSVLRGDRDNEQYF. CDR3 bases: TGTGCCTGGAGTGTTCTAAGGGGGGACAGGGATAACGAGCAGTACTTC.

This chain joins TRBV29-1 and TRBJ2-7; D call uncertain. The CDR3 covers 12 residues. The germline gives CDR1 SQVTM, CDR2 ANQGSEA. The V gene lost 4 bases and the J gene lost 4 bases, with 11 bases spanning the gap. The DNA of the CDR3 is TGCAGCGTTGCTCCATTCGGATACGAGCAGTACTTC. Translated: CSVAPFGYEQYF.

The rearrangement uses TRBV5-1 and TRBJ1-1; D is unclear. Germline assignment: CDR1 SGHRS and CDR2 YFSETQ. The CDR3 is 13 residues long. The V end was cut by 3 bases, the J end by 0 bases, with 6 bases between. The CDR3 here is CASSYGMNTEAFF. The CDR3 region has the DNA TGCGCCAGCAGCTACGGCATGAACACTGAAGCTTTCTTT.

The CDR3 nucleotides are TGTGCCAGCAGCCGCGATGGCTTTAGCTCCTATAATTCACCCCTCCACTTT. It is translated as CASSRDGFSSYNSPLHF. This chain links TRBV28 with TRBJ1-6; D uncertain. This CDR3 is built from 17 residues. The V gene lost 6 bases and the J gene lost 0 bases, with 15 bases spanning the gap. CDR1 is MDHEN, CDR2 SYDVKM, per germline.

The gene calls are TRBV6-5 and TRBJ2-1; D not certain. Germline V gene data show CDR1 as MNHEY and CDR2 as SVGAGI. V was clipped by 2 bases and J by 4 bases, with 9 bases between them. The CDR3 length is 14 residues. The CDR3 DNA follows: TGTGCCAGCAGTTACGTCGGCCGTTACAATGAGCAGTTCTTC. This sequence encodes CASSYVGRYNEQFF.

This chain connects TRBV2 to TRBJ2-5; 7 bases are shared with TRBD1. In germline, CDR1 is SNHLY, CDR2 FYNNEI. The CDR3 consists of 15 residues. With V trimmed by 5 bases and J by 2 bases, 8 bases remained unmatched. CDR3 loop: CASSRPGTVQETQYF. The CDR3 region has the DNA TGTGCCAGCAGTCGACCCGGGACAGTACAAGAGACCCAGTACTTC.

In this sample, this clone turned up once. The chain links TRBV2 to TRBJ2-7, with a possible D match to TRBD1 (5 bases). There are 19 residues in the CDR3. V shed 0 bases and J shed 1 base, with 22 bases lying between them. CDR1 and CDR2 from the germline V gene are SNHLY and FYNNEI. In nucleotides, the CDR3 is TGTGCCAGCAGTGAAGCGATATCCCCTCGACAGCGCCGTTCCTACGAGCAGTACTTC. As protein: CASSEAISPRQRRSYEQYF.

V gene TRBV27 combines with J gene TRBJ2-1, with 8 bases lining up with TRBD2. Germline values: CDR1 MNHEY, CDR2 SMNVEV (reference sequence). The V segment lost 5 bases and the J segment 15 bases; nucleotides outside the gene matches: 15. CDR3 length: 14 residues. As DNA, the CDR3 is TGTGCCAGCAGTCCGCGGGATAGCGGGGTCGTTTGGTTCTTC. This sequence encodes CASSPRDSGVVWFF.

CDR3 DNA sequence: TGCGCCAGCAGCTTGGTCGGGTTCCTCCAAGAGACCCAGTACTTC. This gives the protein CASSLVGFLQETQYF. The chain links TRBV5-1 to TRBJ2-5; no definite D call. In germline, CDR1 is SGHRS, CDR2 YFSETQ. The CDR3 is made up of 15 amino acids. Trimming took 0 bases from V and 1 from J, leaving 10 bases between them.

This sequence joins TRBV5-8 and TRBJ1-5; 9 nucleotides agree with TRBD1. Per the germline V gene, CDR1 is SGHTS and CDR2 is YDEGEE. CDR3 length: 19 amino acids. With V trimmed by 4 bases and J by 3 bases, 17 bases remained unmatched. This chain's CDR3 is CASSPTVPGQGTVNQPQHF. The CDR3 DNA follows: TGTGCCAGCAGCCCAACCGTCCCGGGACAGGGAACGGTCAATCAGCCCCAGCATTTT.

The CDR3 DNA follows: TGTGCCAGTAGTCATACGACAGGGGCCTTCAATCAGCCCCAGCATTTT. Protein product: CASSHTTGAFNQPQHF. The chain couples TRBV19 to TRBJ1-5, with 8 bases lining up with TRBD1. The CDR3 is 16 residues long. The germline V gene has CDR1 LNHDA and CDR2 SQIVND (reference sequence). The junction had 9 bases not matched to a gene; V was cut back by 5 bases and J by 3 bases. Variable domain in full (rest from reference TRBV19 and TRBJ1-5): DGGITQSPKYLFRKEGQNVTLSCEQNLNHDAMYWYRQDPGQGLRLIYYSQIVNDFQKGDIAEGYSVSREKKESFPLTVTSAQKNPTAFYLCASSHTTGAFNQPQHFGDGTRLSIL.

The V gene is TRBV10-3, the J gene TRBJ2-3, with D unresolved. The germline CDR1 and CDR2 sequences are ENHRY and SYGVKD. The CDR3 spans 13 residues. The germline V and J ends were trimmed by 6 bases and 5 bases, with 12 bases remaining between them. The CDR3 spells CAISRPAGDTQYF. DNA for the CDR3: TGTGCCATCAGCCGACCCGCAGGAGATACGCAGTATTTT.

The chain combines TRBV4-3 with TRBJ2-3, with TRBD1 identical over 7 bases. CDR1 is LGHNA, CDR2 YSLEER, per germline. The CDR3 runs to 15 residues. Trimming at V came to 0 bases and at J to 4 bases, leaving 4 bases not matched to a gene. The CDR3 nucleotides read TGCGCCAGCAGCCAAGATCACCAGGGGGCAGATACGCAGTATTTT. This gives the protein CASSQDHQGADTQYF.